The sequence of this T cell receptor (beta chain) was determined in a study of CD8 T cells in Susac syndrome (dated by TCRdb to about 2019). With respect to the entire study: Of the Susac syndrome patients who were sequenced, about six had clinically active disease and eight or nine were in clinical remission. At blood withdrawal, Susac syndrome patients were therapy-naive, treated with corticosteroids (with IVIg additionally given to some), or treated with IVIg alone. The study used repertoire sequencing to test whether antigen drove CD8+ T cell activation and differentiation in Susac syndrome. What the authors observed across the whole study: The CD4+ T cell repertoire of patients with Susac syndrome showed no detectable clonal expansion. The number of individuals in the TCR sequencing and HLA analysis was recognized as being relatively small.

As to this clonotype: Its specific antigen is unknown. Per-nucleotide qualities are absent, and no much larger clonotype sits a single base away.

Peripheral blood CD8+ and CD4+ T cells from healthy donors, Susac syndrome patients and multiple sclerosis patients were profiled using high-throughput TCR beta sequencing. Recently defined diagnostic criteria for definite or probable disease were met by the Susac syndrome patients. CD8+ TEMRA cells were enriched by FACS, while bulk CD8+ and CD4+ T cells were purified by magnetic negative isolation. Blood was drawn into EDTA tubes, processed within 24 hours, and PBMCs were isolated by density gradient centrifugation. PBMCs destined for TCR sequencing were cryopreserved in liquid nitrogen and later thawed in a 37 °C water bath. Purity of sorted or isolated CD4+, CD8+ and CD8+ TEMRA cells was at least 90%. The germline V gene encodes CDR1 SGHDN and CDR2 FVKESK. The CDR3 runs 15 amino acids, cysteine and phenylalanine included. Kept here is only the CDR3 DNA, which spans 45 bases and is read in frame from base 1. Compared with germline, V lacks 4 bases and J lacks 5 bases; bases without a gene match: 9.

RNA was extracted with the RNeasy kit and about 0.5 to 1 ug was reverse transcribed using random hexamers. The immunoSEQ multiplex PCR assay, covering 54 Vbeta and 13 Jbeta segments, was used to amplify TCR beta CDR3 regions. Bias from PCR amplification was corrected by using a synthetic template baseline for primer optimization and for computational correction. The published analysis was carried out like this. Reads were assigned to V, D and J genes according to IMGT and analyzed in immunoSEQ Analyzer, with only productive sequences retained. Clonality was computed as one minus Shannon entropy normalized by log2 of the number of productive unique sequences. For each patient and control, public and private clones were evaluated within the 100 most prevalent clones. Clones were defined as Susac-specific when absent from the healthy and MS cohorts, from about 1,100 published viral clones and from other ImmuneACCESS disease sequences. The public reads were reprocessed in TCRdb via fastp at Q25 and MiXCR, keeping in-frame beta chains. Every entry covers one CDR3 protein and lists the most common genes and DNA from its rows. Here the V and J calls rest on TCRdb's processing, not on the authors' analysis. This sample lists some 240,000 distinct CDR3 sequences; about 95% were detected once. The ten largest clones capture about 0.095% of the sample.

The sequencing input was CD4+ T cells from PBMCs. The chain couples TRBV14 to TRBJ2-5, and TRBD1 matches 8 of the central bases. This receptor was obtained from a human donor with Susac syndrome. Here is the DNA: TGTGCCAGCAGCCTTTACCAGGGGGCGCGGGAGACCCAGTACTTC. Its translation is CASSLYQGARETQYF.